The entry below describes one T cell receptor beta chain. The antigen remains undetermined. The data derive from a study of PD-1 blockade in classical Hodgkin lymphoma. The study's findings and limits: Baseline TCR diversity was reportedly lower in newly diagnosed patients than in healthy donors. It was reported as lower still in relapsed/refractory patients.

Time point meaning: newly diagnosed, previously untreated cHL patient sample. Investigators isolated CD4+ T cells from thawed PBMCs through magnetic negative selection. The ends were cut back, 1 base at V and 7 bases at J, with 14 bases in the middle. The CDR3 loop spans 14 amino acids. Germline CDR1 reads SGHAT; CDR2 reads FQNNGV. TCRdb's copy holds only in-frame clones and misses some; the assay was immunoSEQ multiplex PCR. The top ten hold 0.4% to 0.5% of the sample, which has 20,000 to 25,000 clones, around nine tenths seen once. The source is a human donor with classical Hodgkin lymphoma. The sequencing sample was made of CD4+ T cells from blood. The chain joins TRBV11-2 to TRBJ2-7; a possible D gene is TRBD2 (6 bases). The CDR3 protein is CASSLVPWGGEQYF. CDR3 DNA sequence: TGTGCCAGCAGCTTAGTTCCCTGGGGAGGAGAGCAGTACTTC.